The 21 T cell receptor beta chains in this list originate from one sample, sequenced in a study of OX40 agonist ivuxolimab in advanced cancers. Using immunoSEQ multiplex PCR, the repertoire was profiled, and TCRdb retains in-frame clones only, with some absent. The profile shows about 100,000 clones, roughly 95% of them singletons. The sequenced sample was CD4+ or CD8+ T cells sorted from blood, obtained in a trial of the OX40 agonist ivuxolimab. The receptor source for this set is an adult with an advanced solid tumor such as melanoma, head and neck, liver or kidney cancer.

V is TRBV4-2 and J is TRBJ2-1, with 9 bases fitting TRBD1. This CDR3 contains 16 residues. J gave up 5 bases and V 5 bases, and 10 bases lay outside the gene matches. The germline V gene encodes CDR1 LGHNA and CDR2 YNFKEQ. CDR3 sequence reads: CASSLAGTGINNEQFF. CDR3 coding DNA: TGTGCCAGCAGCTTGGCCGGGACAGGGATCAACAATGAGCAGTTCTTC.

The rearrangement links TRBV2 to TRBJ2-4, with a weak D call TRBD1 (6 bases). The CDR3 spans 15 residues. V dropped 7 bases and J dropped 2 bases, with 15 bases sitting between them. Germline values: CDR1 SNHLY, CDR2 FYNNEI. CDR3: CASITGTPSKNIQYF. The CDR3 DNA reads TGTGCCAGCATTACCGGGACACCTTCCAAAAACATTCAGTACTTC.

The rearrangement joins TRBV25-1 to TRBJ2-1; 7 bases align to TRBD2. V gave up 3 bases and J gave up 15 bases; unmatched junction bases: 11. The CDR3 is 13 residues long. Germline loops: CDR1 MGHDK, CDR2 SYGVNS. The CDR3 DNA reads as TGTGCCAGCAGTGATTTGGAGGGAGGGCCCCCGTTCTTC. Translating it yields CASSDLEGGPPFF.

The V and J genes are TRBV19 and TRBJ1-4, with 10 bases lining up with TRBD1. Germline V gives CDR1 LNHDA, CDR2 SQIVND (reference sequence). This CDR3 has 16 amino acids. V shed 4 bases, J shed 3 bases, and the junction held 5 bases outside the gene matches. CDR3 in amino acids: CASSKGQGTPNEKLFF. In nucleotides, the CDR3 is TGTGCCAGTAGTAAGGGACAGGGGACGCCTAATGAAAAACTGTTTTTT.

V usage is TRBV7-8 and J usage is TRBJ2-3; 13 nucleotides agree with TRBD2. V trimming: 4 bases; J trimming: 6 bases; junction bases outside the gene matches: 7. The CDR3 sequence is 16 residues long. The germline V gene encodes CDR1 SGHVS and CDR2 FQNEAQ. The CDR3, as DNA: TGTGCCAGCAGCTCTACCGGACTAGCGGGGGTCGATACGCAGTATTTT. This gives the protein CASSSTGLAGVDTQYF.

The rearrangement links TRBV5-4 to TRBJ2-7; 10 positions match TRBD1. Germline V gives CDR1 SGHNT, CDR2 YYREEE (reference sequence). The trim removed 0 bases at V and 5 bases at J, leaving 5 bases unmatched. This CDR3 is 15 amino acids long. The CDR3 DNA is TGTGCCAGCAGCTTGGCGGGACAGGGGCTAAACGAGCAGTACTTC. This codes for CASSLAGQGLNEQYF.

J is TRBJ1-1 and V is TRBV29-1; unclear D gene. Germline assignment: CDR1 SQVTM and CDR2 ANQGSEA. V lost 6 bases, J lost 1 base, and 18 bases lay in between. The CDR3 has 15 amino acids. This CDR3 reads CSVEHPMVRNTEAFF. The DNA for the CDR3 is TGCAGCGTGGAACACCCTATGGTCAGGAACACTGAAGCTTTCTTT.

This chain links TRBV5-8 with TRBJ2-2; perhaps TRBD2 as D (7 bases). The length of the CDR3 is 17 residues. Per germline, CDR1 SGHTS and CDR2 YDEGEE. The V gene lost 6 bases and the J gene lost 0 bases, with 18 bases spanning the gap. In DNA, the CDR3 is TGTGCCAGCATCATTTGGGGGCTAGCGGCGAACACCGGGGAGCTGTTTTTT. It translates to CASIIWGLAANTGELFF.

This chain joins TRBV27 and TRBJ2-7; 13 positions match TRBD2. Trimming at V came to 4 bases and at J to 7 bases, leaving 10 bases not matched to a gene. Germline V gene sequence: CDR1 MNHEY, CDR2 SMNVEV (reference sequence). The CDR3 sequence is 16 residues long. The CDR3 sequence is CASSSGLAGAGGEQYF. CDR3 nucleotide sequence: TGTGCCAGCAGTTCCGGACTAGCGGGAGCCGGGGGGGAGCAGTACTTC.

V and J are TRBV25-1 and TRBJ1-2; TRBD1 agrees at 9 bases. CDR3 size: 14 residues. Looked up from germline, CDR1 is MGHDK and CDR2 is SYGVNS. Germline trimming cut 3 bases from V and 5 bases from J; bases unmatched to any gene: 4. This CDR3 is CASSDPGQGYGYTF. CDR3 DNA sequence: TGTGCCAGCAGTGACCCCGGACAGGGGTATGGCTACACCTTC.

The gene calls are TRBV7-3 and TRBJ1-2; no clear D gene. CDR1 and CDR2 (germline): SGHTA, FQGTGA. V lost 5 bases, J lost 4 bases, and 11 bases lay in between. The CDR3 is 13 amino acids. The CDR3 reads CASSGGGSYGYTF. Here the CDR3 DNA reads TGTGCCAGCAGCGGCGGCGGCAGCTATGGCTACACCTTC.

Here the CDR3 DNA reads TGTGCCAGCAGTTTTAGCACCGGGACTTCTAGCAATCAGCCCCAGCATTTT. Its translation is CASSFSTGTSSNQPQHF. The gene calls are TRBV28 and TRBJ1-5, with D possibly matching TRBD1 (5 bases). The CDR3 sequence is 17 residues long. The V end was cut by 3 bases, the J end by 0 bases, with 15 bases between. The germline V gene encodes CDR1 MDHEN and CDR2 SYDVKM.

The chain uses TRBV19 and TRBJ1-1, with 8 positions matching TRBD1. Germline V lookup: CDR1 LNHDA, CDR2 SQIVND (reference sequence). The length of the CDR3 is 13 residues. Trimming removed 4 bases from V and 5 bases from J; junction bases left unmatched: 3. The CDR3 reads CASSTGGPTEAFF. CDR3 DNA sequence: TGTGCCAGTAGTACAGGGGGCCCTACTGAAGCTTTCTTT. Together with reference TRBV19 and TRBJ1-1, the CDR3 gives the full variable domain: DGGITQSPKYLFRKEGQNVTLSCEQNLNHDAMYWYRQDPGQGLRLIYYSQIVNDFQKGDIAEGYSVSREKKESFPLTVTSAQKNPTAFYLCASSTGGPTEAFFGQGTRLTVV.

The chain combines TRBV12-2 with TRBJ1-5; the table's D call of TRBD1 was not tested on the DNA. TRBV12-2 is reported as a pseudogene. The CDR3 spans 17 residues. The CDR3 DNA sequence: TGTGCAAGTCGCTTCGCAACCGGTGGGACAGGGTACCAGCCCCAGCATTTT. This encodes CASRFATGGTGYQPQHF.

CDR3 sequence (DNA): TGTGCCAGCAGCCCATTGACGCGGGACCCAAAGTGGGAGCAGTACTTC. Translation: CASSPLTRDPKWEQYF. The rearrangement uses TRBV27 and TRBJ2-7; D perhaps matches TRBD2 (6 bases). Per germline, CDR1 MNHEY and CDR2 SMNVEV (reference sequence). V was trimmed by 6 bases and J by 7 bases, leaving 25 bases between them. The CDR3 totals 16 residues.

The V and J genes are TRBV27 and TRBJ2-7, with 9 bases fitting TRBD2. Germline-derived CDR1 and CDR2 are MNHEY and SMNVEV (reference sequence). V lost 6 bases to trimming and J lost 3 bases; unmatched junction nucleotides: 6. The CDR3 is 14 amino acids. The CDR3 coding sequence is TGTGCCAGCAGGCCGACTAGCGGAGTCTACGAGCAGTACTTC. Its translation is CASRPTSGVYEQYF.

This chain uses TRBV27 with TRBJ2-1; TRBD2 matches at 9 bases. The CDR3 covers 17 residues. From germline, CDR1 is MNHEY and CDR2 SMNVEV (reference sequence). V lost 5 bases and J lost 2; bases outside the gene matches: 10. The CDR3 loop reads CASSDPGERGAYNEQFF. DNA of the CDR3: TGTGCCAGCAGTGACCCTGGAGAGCGGGGGGCCTACAATGAGCAGTTCTTC.

The J gene is TRBJ2-2, the V gene TRBV29-1; TRBD1 is a possible D gene (5 bases). The V end lost 0 bases, the J end lost 6 bases, and 8 bases lay between the germline ends. This CDR3 has 13 residues. CDR1 is SQVTM, CDR2 ANQGSEA, per germline. The CDR3 DNA follows: TGCAGCGTTGAAGATTCAGGGCCCGGGGAGCTGTTTTTT. Protein sequence: CSVEDSGPGELFF.

V gene TRBV4-3 combines with J gene TRBJ2-1, with TRBD2 identical over 9 bases. CDR1 LGHNA and CDR2 YSLEER come from the germline V gene. The CDR3 has 15 amino acids. Trimming cost V 3 bases and J 7 bases; bases outside gene matches: 7. The CDR3 sequence is CASSQAGGPSNEQFF. CDR3 coding DNA: TGCGCCAGCAGCCAGGCGGGAGGGCCATCTAATGAGCAGTTCTTC.

The J gene is TRBJ1-6, the V gene TRBV7-9; no clear D gene. The CDR3 loop spans 16 amino acids. Trimming stripped 4 bases from V and 1 base from J, with 11 bases between. The germline CDR1 and CDR2 sequences are SEHNR and FQNEAQ (reference sequence). This CDR3 reads CASSSSTRSYNSPLHF. The CDR3 nucleotides are TGTGCCAGCAGCTCGTCGACTCGTTCCTATAATTCACCCCTCCACTTT.

The CDR3 protein is CASCPGVLYEQYF. As DNA, the CDR3 is TGTGCCAGCTGTCCAGGGGTTCTTTACGAGCAGTACTTC. The chain combines TRBV6-5 with TRBJ2-7; tentative D call: TRBD1 (6 bases). The CDR3 extends over 13 amino acids. V was trimmed by 8 bases and J by 4 bases, leaving 15 bases between them. CDR1 is MNHEY, CDR2 SVGAGI, per germline.